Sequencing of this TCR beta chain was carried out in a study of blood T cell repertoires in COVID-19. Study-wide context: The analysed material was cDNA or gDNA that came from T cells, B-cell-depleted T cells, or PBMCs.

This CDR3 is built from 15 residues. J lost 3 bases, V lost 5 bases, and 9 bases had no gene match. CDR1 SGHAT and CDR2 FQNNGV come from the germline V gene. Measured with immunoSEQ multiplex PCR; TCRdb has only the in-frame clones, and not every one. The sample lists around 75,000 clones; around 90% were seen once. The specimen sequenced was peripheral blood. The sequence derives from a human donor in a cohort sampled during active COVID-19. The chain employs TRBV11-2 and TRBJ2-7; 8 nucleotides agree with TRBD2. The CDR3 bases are TGTGCCAGCAGCGAATCCGGGACTAGTGGCTACGAGCAGTACTTC. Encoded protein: CASSESGTSGYEQYF.